This is a list of T cell receptor beta chains from one sample in a study of T-cell memory formation after mild COVID-19. TCRdb fed the 5' RACE reads into MiXCR, producing one record per CDR3 protein. The sample has about 420,000 distinct CDR3 sequences; 23% are singletons. The sample taken for sequencing was PBMCs or a T cell subset sorted from them (not recorded which). These receptors were collected from an adult woman who had mild COVID-19 (a few samples of this study predate the infection). Cell type and time point are not known. The CDR3 runs from the conserved cysteine through the conserved F or W. D genes are given only for firm matches. Not all rows give a size; the values are once, few, many and, for expanded clones, a class.

v_gene	d_gene	len	abundance	j_gene	CDR3nt	CDR3aa
TRBV19	-	13	-	TRBJ1-3	TGTGCCAGTAGTATAGAGGGGGGAAACACCATATATTTT	CASSIEGGNTIYF
TRBV11-2	TRBD1	12	-	TRBJ2-1	TGTGCCAGCAGCCCCGCCAGGGGGCCGCAGTTCTTC	CASSPARGPQFF
TRBV5-1	-	12	-	TRBJ2-7	TGCGCCAGCAGCCCCGGGTTCTACGAGCAGTACTTC	CASSPGFYEQYF
TRBV7-2	-	13	-	TRBJ1-1	TGTGCCAGCAGCTTTCCCCCGAGTTTCGGAGCTTTCTTT	CASSFPPSFGAFF
TRBV4-3	TRBD2	16	-	TRBJ2-2	TGCGCCAGCAGCCTGGAGTTAGCGGGGAACACCGGGGAGCTGTTTTTT	CASSLELAGNTGELFF
TRBV6-5	TRBD1	15	-	TRBJ1-2	TGTGCCAGCAGTTACTCGGACCGACAGGGCGGAGGCTACACCTTC	CASSYSDRQGGGYTF
TRBV7-8	TRBD2	15	-	TRBJ2-7	TGTGCCAGCAGCTCCCCTTTAGCGGGGGGAGACGAGCAGTACTTC	CASSSPLAGGDEQYF
TRBV5-1	-	15	few	TRBJ2-1	TGCGCCAGCAGTGTCGGGAGCGGTCCCTACAATGAGCAGTTCTTC	CASSVGSGPYNEQFF
TRBV6-6	-	13	-	TRBJ2-7	TGTGCCAGCAGTTCGTTAGCCGGAGAAAGGCAGTACTTC	CASSSLAGERQYF
TRBV18	TRBD2	15	few	TRBJ2-7	TGTGCCAGCTCACCCGGCGGGAGGGTCTCCTACGAGCAGTACTTC	CASSPGGRVSYEQYF
TRBV24-1	-	15	few	TRBJ2-1	TGTGCCACCAGTGAGGTGGGGAGCTCCTACAATGAGCAGTTCTTC	CATSEVGSSYNEQFF
TRBV20-1	-	14	-	TRBJ2-3	TGCAGTTCCGGGACCTACCCTGTCACAGATACGCAGTATTTT	CSSGTYPVTDTQYF
TRBV19	-	15	few	TRBJ2-2	TGTGCCAGTAGTAGGCCGGACCTAAACACCGGGGAGCTGTTTTTT	CASSRPDLNTGELFF
TRBV12-3/TRBV12-4	TRBD2	15	few	TRBJ2-1	TGTGCCAGCAGTTTTAGCGGGAGACCCTACAATGAGCAGTTCTTC	CASSFSGRPYNEQFF
TRBV19	-	14	-	TRBJ2-1	TGTGCCAGTACCCTTCTCCACGGTTACAATGAGCAGTTCTTC	CASTLLHGYNEQFF
TRBV5-5	-	16	-	TRBJ1-2	TGTGCCAGCAGCTTGGATCCCGGGCAGACCAGCTATGGCTACACCTTC	CASSLDPGQTSYGYTF
TRBV9	TRBD2	17	-	TRBJ2-1	TGTGCCAGCAGCGTAGGCGGGCTAGCGGGGAGGTGGGATGAGCAGTTCTTC	CASSVGGLAGRWDEQFF
TRBV7-2	TRBD2	15	-	TRBJ2-5	TGTGCCAGCAGCTTTCTAGCGGGAGTAGGAGAGACCCAGTACTTC	CASSFLAGVGETQYF
TRBV6-5	-	15	few	TRBJ2-1	TGTGCCAGCAGTCTTTACCCGGGGAACTACAATGAGCAGTTCTTC	CASSLYPGNYNEQFF
TRBV7-9	TRBD2	19	few	TRBJ2-2	TGTGCCAGCAGCTTATCTGGAGCGGGAGGGCCAGGGAATACCGGGGAGCTGTTTTTT	CASSLSGAGGPGNTGELFF
TRBV4-1	-	19	-	TRBJ1-6	TGCGCCAGCAGCCAAGGTGGAGGGAAGAGAAAGAAAGAAAATTCACCCCTCCACTTT	CASSQGGGKRKKENSPLHF
TRBV12-3/TRBV12-4	-	14	-	TRBJ1-2	TGTGCCAGCACTCTGAAGGGGACCCTGTATGGCTACACCTTC	CASTLKGTLYGYTF
TRBV20-1	TRBD1	14	-	TRBJ1-3	TGCAGTGCTAGCAGACAGGGCTCGGGAAACACCATATATTTT	CSASRQGSGNTIYF
TRBV7-6	TRBD2	16	-	TRBJ2-3	TGTGCCAGCAGCTCGGGGCCTAGCGGCCGCACAGATACGCAGTATTTT	CASSSGPSGRTDTQYF
TRBV6-2/TRBV6-3	-	16	few	TRBJ2-5	TGTGCCAGCAGTTCTAGGGGCGGGGATGTCTCGGAGACCCAGTACTTC	CASSSRGGDVSETQYF
TRBV9	-	14	-	TRBJ2-3	TGTGCCAGCAGCGTAGCCCTAGGCACAGATACGCAGTATTTT	CASSVALGTDTQYF
TRBV6-1	-	17	-	TRBJ2-1	TGTGCCAGCAGTGAAGCGCTCGACAGAATAGTTTACAATGAGCAGTTCTTC	CASSEALDRIVYNEQFF
TRBV7-6	-	14	-	TRBJ2-1	TGTGCCAGCAGGAGGGAGAGCTCCTACAATGAGCAGTTCTTC	CASRRESSYNEQFF
TRBV7-8	-	16	-	TRBJ2-6	TGTGCCAGCAGCTTACGAGGCCCCTCTGGGGCCAACGTCCTGACTTTC	CASSLRGPSGANVLTF
TRBV29-1	TRBD2	14	-	TRBJ2-2	TGCAGCGTTGAAAGCGGGGGGGCGGCCGGGGAGCTGTTTTTT	CSVESGGAAGELFF
TRBV7-6	-	13	many	TRBJ1-5	TGTGCCAGCAGCCCGGACGGGAATCAGCCCCAGCATTTT	CASSPDGNQPQHF
TRBV9	-	12	-	TRBJ2-2	TGTGCCAGCAGCCCTGCCCGAGGGGAGCTGTTTTTT	CASSPARGELFF
TRBV7-9	-	14	few	TRBJ2-1	TGTGCCAGCAGCTTCCCCCCGCCGGTCCATGAGCAGTTCTTC	CASSFPPPVHEQFF
TRBV12-3/TRBV12-4	TRBD1	16	-	TRBJ2-3	TGTGCCAGCAGTTTAGAGAGGGGGCCCTACACAGATACGCAGTATTTT	CASSLERGPYTDTQYF
TRBV5-1	-	16	-	TRBJ1-2	TGCGCCAGCAGCTTGGCCGGGACGGAGCGCAACTATGGCTACACCTTC	CASSLAGTERNYGYTF
TRBV5-1	TRBD1	14	few	TRBJ1-1	TGCGCCAGCAGCTGGAGGACAGGGACCACTGAAGCTTTCTTT	CASSWRTGTTEAFF
TRBV12-5	-	17	few	TRBJ2-3	TGTGCTAGTGGTTTGGTACACGGAGTCACTAGCACAGATACGCAGTATTTT	CASGLVHGVTSTDTQYF
TRBV29-1	-	17	few	TRBJ1-2	TGCAGCGTTGAAGACACAGTATCTATCCTAAGGGGCTATGGCTACACCTTC	CSVEDTVSILRGYGYTF
TRBV10-3	-	17	few	TRBJ2-1	TGTGCCATCAGTGAGTCAGGCCCGGCGGGAAAGGGCAATGAGCAGTTCTTC	CAISESGPAGKGNEQFF
TRBV9	TRBD2	16	-	TRBJ2-5	TGTGCCAGCAGCGTAGATGCGGGGGGGCCGGGTGAGACCCAGTACTTC	CASSVDAGGPGETQYF
TRBV6-1	-	11	few	TRBJ2-7	TGTGCCAGCAGTGAAACCTACGAGCAGTACTTC	CASSETYEQYF
TRBV12-3/TRBV12-4	TRBD1	16	-	TRBJ2-1	TGTGCCAGCAGCGGGACCCGGGACAGCTCCTACAATGAGCAGTTCTTC	CASSGTRDSSYNEQFF
TRBV12-3/TRBV12-4	TRBD2	14	-	TRBJ2-2	TGTGCCAGCAGCCCCTTAGCGGGTGCCGGGGAGCTGTTTTTT	CASSPLAGAGELFF
TRBV7-2	-	16	few	TRBJ2-2	TGTGCCAGCAGCTCGGCAGGAATCTCGTACACCGGGGAGCTGTTTTTT	CASSSAGISYTGELFF
TRBV5-6	-	11	-	TRBJ2-1	TGTGCCAGCAGCCAGATAGGGCAGCAGTTCTTC	CASSQIGQQFF
TRBV20-1	-	17	-	TRBJ2-1	TGCAGTGCTAGAGACTCCCCCCTGCCGATTTTATACAATGAGCAGTTCTTC	CSARDSPLPILYNEQFF
TRBV6-5	TRBD1	15	few	TRBJ2-5	TGTGCCAGCAGTCTCGAGGACAGGCCGGGGGAGACCCAGTACTTC	CASSLEDRPGETQYF
TRBV5-1	-	12	-	TRBJ2-1	TGCGCCAGCAGCGCCCGTCACAATGAGCAGTTCTTC	CASSARHNEQFF
TRBV5-1	-	14	few	TRBJ1-1	TGCGCCAGCAGCGACCGACAGCCTAACACTGAAGCTTTCTTT	CASSDRQPNTEAFF
TRBV30	-	14	-	TRBJ1-4	TGTGCCTGGAGTGAGGGCAGTCCTAATGAAAAACTGTTTTTT	CAWSEGSPNEKLFF
TRBV7-9	TRBD1	14	-	TRBJ2-5	TGTGCCAGCAGACTCACAGGGGTCGGAGAGACCCAGTACTTC	CASRLTGVGETQYF
TRBV7-2	TRBD1	17	few	TRBJ2-1	TGTGCCAGCAGCCTGGACCATACCGGGACAGGGGCCAATGAGCAGTTCTTC	CASSLDHTGTGANEQFF
TRBV4-1	TRBD1	17	-	TRBJ1-2	TGCGCCAGCAGCCATGAACCGGGACAGGGGGACTTAGGGGGCTACACCTTC	CASSHEPGQGDLGGYTF
TRBV5-1	-	13	few	TRBJ2-1	TGCGCCAGCAGCCGCCTGGAGGTTGGTGAGCAGTTCTTC	CASSRLEVGEQFF
TRBV4-1	-	17	-	TRBJ1-1	TGCGCCAGCAGCCAAGTTGGGACGGGGATGGTGAACACTGAAGCTTTCTTT	CASSQVGTGMVNTEAFF